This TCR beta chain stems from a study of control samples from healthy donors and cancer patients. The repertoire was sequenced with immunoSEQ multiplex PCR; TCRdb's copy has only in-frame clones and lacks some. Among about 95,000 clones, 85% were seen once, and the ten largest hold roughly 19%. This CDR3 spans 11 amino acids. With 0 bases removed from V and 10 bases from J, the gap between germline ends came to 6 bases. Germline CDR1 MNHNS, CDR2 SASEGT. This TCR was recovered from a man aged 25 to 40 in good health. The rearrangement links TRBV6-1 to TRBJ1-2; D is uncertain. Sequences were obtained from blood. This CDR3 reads CASSEATDYTF. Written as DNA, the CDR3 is TGTGCCAGCAGTGAAGCGACGGACTACACCTTC.